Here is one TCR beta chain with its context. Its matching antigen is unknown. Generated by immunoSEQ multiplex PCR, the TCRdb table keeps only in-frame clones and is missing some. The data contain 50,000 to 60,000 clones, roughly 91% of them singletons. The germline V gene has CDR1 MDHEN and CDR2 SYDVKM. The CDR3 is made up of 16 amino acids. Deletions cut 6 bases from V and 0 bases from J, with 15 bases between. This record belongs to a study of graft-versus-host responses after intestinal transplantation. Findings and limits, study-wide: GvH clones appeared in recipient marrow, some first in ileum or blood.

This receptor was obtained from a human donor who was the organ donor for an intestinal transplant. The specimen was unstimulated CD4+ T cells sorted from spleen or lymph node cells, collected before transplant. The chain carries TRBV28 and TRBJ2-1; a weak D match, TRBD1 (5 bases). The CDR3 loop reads CASSSDTRSSYNEQFF. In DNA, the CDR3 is TGTGCCAGCAGCTCGGACACCAGGAGCTCCTACAATGAGCAGTTCTTC.